This entry lists 21 T cell receptor beta chains sequenced from one sample in a study of sequential checkpoint blockade in melanoma. Treatment in this sample: randomized to nivolumab then ipilimumab (arm A) or the reverse (arm B). This table comes from immunoSEQ multiplex PCR, and its TCRdb copy is limited to in-frame clones, with some not included. Altogether about 7,100 clones are present, about four fifths being singletons, with the ten largest covering nearly 7.5%. This specimen was CD8+ T cells sorted from blood (inferred from file names), taken from a patient given nivolumab and ipilimumab in sequence. The receptor source for this set is a human donor with melanoma.

The J gene is TRBJ2-1, the V gene TRBV7-9; D is perhaps TRBD2 (6 bases). The V gene's germline CDR1 is SEHNR and CDR2 FQNEAQ (reference sequence). Trimming removed 3 bases at V and 8 bases at J, with 20 bases between. The length of the CDR3 is 16 residues. CDR3 bases: TGTGCCAGCAGCTTGGGTTCCCGATCAGCGGGCCATGAGCAGTTCTTC. It is translated as CASSLGSRSAGHEQFF.

This chain connects TRBV23-1 to TRBJ2-4, with 8 bases that match TRBD1. TRBV23-1 qualifies as an ORF whose function is uncertain. The CDR3 runs 15 residues. The junction had 5 bases not matched to a gene; V was cut back by 7 bases and J by 0 bases. For the CDR3, the DNA is TGCGCCAGCATAAGACAGGGGCTAGCCAAAAACATTCAGTACTTC. Translation gives CASIRQGLAKNIQYF.

CDR3 in amino acids: CASSQTGDNEKLFF. Here the CDR3 DNA reads TGTGCCAGCAGCCAAACAGGGGACAATGAAAAACTGTTTTTT. The chain recombines TRBV7-9 with TRBJ1-4, with TRBD1 matching 7 bases. This CDR3 has 14 amino acids. The V segment lost 5 bases and the J segment 5 bases; nucleotides outside the gene matches: 5. The germline CDR1 and CDR2 sequences are SEHNR and FQNEAQ (reference sequence).

This sequence joins TRBV5-4 and TRBJ2-5, with TRBD2 matching over 11 bases. V lost 5 bases, J lost 5 bases, and 14 bases stayed unmatched. Germline V CDR1 and CDR2: SGHNT, YYREEE (reference sequence). This CDR3 has 17 amino acids. The CDR3 nucleotides read TGTGCCAGCAGTTCGAGGGGACTAGCGGAAGGTGGGGAGACCCAGTACTTC. This translates into CASSSRGLAEGGETQYF.

This clone was recorded once. This chain joins TRBV7-9 and TRBJ2-2, with D possibly matching TRBD1 (6 bases). This CDR3 is built from 14 residues. Germline V gene sequence: CDR1 SEHNR, CDR2 FQNEAQ (reference sequence). V was trimmed by 6 bases and J by 5 bases, leaving 13 bases between them. The CDR3 here is CASRHRTGTGELFF. DNA of the CDR3: TGTGCCAGCAGGCACCGTACAGGGACCGGGGAGCTGTTTTTT.

In its sample, this clone was seen once. Other DNA sequences of this sample code for an identical CDR3. This chain connects TRBV7-9 to TRBJ2-7; D unclear. The CDR3 totals 12 residues. V shed 3 bases and J shed 3 bases, with 6 bases lying between them. CDR1 SEHNR and CDR2 FQNEAQ come from the germline V gene (reference sequence). CDR3 sequence: CASSLNSYEQYF. The CDR3, as DNA: TGTGCCAGCAGCTTGAATAGCTACGAGCAGTACTTC.

The chain is built from TRBV7-6 and TRBJ2-7, with 9 nucleotides matching TRBD1. There are 14 residues in the CDR3. Unmatched junction bases numbered 10, after V lost 7 bases and J lost 6 bases. The germline V gene encodes CDR1 SGHVS and CDR2 FNYEAQ. The CDR3 here is CASTMGQGMGEQYF. The DNA for the CDR3 is TGTGCCAGCACCATGGGACAGGGAATGGGCGAGCAGTACTTC.

This chain connects TRBV6-5 to TRBJ1-5, with D hard to call. Looked up from germline, CDR1 is MNHEY and CDR2 is SVGAGI. This CDR3 has 14 amino acids. V lost 2 bases and J lost 6, with 11 bases in between. The CDR3 loop reads CASSYGSTGQPQHF. CDR3 sequence (DNA): TGTGCCAGCAGTTACGGGTCCACGGGTCAGCCCCAGCATTTT.

The V and J genes are TRBV7-2 and TRBJ2-1; no reliable D call. CDR1 is SGHTA and CDR2 is FQGNSA in the germline V gene. The CDR3 is 16 residues long. V was shortened by 0 bases and J by 0 bases, with 9 bases between the two germline ends. The CDR3 DNA sequence: TGTGCCAGCAGCTTAGCGTTGAGGATCTCCTACAATGAGCAGTTCTTC. As protein: CASSLALRISYNEQFF.

The V call is TRBV4-3, the J call TRBJ2-1; tentative D call: TRBD2 (5 bases). The CDR3 consists of 13 residues. Trimming took off 4 bases at V and 6 bases at J, with 10 bases between the two ends. Germline lookup yields CDR1 LGHNA and CDR2 YSLEER. This CDR3 is CASSLGNVNEQFF. The DNA for the CDR3 is TGCGCCAGCAGCCTCGGGAACGTCAATGAGCAGTTCTTC.

The chain couples TRBV2 to TRBJ2-3; D is ambiguous. This CDR3 spans 15 amino acids. Germline CDR1 and CDR2: SNHLY and FYNNEI. V lost 5 bases to trimming and J lost 1 base, with 13 bases between them. In nucleotides, the CDR3 is TGTGCCAGCAGTCTAAAAGAGGCCCGCACAGATACGCAGTATTTT. Protein sequence: CASSLKEARTDTQYF.

This clone appeared a few times. V is TRBV7-9 and J is TRBJ2-7; maybe TRBD2 (5 bases). V shed 5 bases and J shed 1 base, with 12 bases lying between them. The CDR3 has 14 residues. Germline V gene data show CDR1 as SEHNR and CDR2 as FQNEAQ (reference sequence). The CDR3 DNA reads as TGTGCCAGCAGCCCCTTCGGGGAATCCTACGAGCAGTACTTC. Amino acids: CASSPFGESYEQYF.

The V gene is TRBV4-3, the J gene TRBJ2-7; D call uncertain. Trimming removed 2 bases from V and 3 bases from J, with 14 bases in between. From germline, CDR1 is LGHNA and CDR2 YSLEER. This CDR3 contains 15 residues. Written as DNA, the CDR3 is TGCGCCAGCAGCCAACGTAGTAGCACAAACTACGAGCAGTACTTC. This sequence encodes CASSQRSSTNYEQYF.

The chain uses TRBV5-6 and TRBJ2-1; 7 nucleotides align to TRBD2. The CDR3 contains 12 residues. The germline V gene has CDR1 SGHDT and CDR2 YYEEEE. Trimming at V came to 0 bases and at J to 15 bases, leaving 6 bases not matched to a gene. CDR3 loop: CASSLAREQLFF. Here the CDR3 DNA reads TGTGCCAGCAGCTTGGCGCGGGAGCAACTGTTCTTC.

This chain connects TRBV5-8 to TRBJ1-5; D unresolved. V dropped 4 bases and J dropped 5 bases, with 19 bases sitting between them. CDR3 size: 16 residues. Germline CDR1 SGHTS, CDR2 YDEGEE. The CDR3 DNA sequence: TGTGCCAGCAGCACACCGGAGGAGGGTTTGGATCAGCCCCAGCATTTT. Protein: CASSTPEEGLDQPQHF.

The V call is TRBV19, the J call TRBJ1-1; no reliable D call. Trimming removed 3 bases from V and 3 bases from J, with 17 bases in between. The CDR3 length is 16 residues. Germline V gene lookup returns CDR1 LNHDA and CDR2 SQIVND (reference sequence). CDR3 nucleotide sequence: TGTGCCAGTAGTATTTCCGTCGGGGTGGGCGACACTGAAGCTTTCTTT. Encoded protein: CASSISVGVGDTEAFF.

This chain uses TRBV28 with TRBJ2-3; TRBD2 agrees at 8 bases. CDR1 is MDHEN and CDR2 is SYDVKM in the germline V gene. The CDR3 length is 14 residues. V lost 1 base and J lost 6; bases outside the gene matches: 3. The CDR3 is CASSLLASGDTQYF. The CDR3 DNA reads as TGTGCCAGCAGTTTATTGGCTAGCGGGGATACGCAGTATTTT.

The gene calls are TRBV27 and TRBJ2-5; D remains ambiguous. Germline V gives CDR1 MNHEY, CDR2 SMNVEV (reference sequence). This CDR3 is 15 amino acids long. The germline V and J ends were trimmed by 5 bases and 4 bases, with 17 bases remaining between them. The CDR3 nucleotides are TGTGCCAGCAGTCCCCCCCCACAGTTTGGAGAGACCCAGTACTTC. As protein: CASSPPPQFGETQYF.

V usage is TRBV28 and J usage is TRBJ2-1; 9 bases are a match to TRBD1. The V segment lost 6 bases and the J segment 2 bases; nucleotides outside the gene matches: 8. Germline lookup yields CDR1 MDHEN and CDR2 SYDVKM. The CDR3 has 16 amino acids. CDR3 region: CASSAKGQGTYNEQFF. CDR3 sequence (DNA): TGTGCCAGCAGCGCCAAGGGACAGGGTACCTACAATGAGCAGTTCTTC.

V and J are TRBV28 and TRBJ1-1, with D possibly matching TRBD1 (5 bases). This CDR3 has 14 residues. The V and J ends lost 6 bases and 1 base respectively, with 12 bases between them. CDR1 is MDHEN, CDR2 SYDVKM, per germline. As DNA, the CDR3 is TGTGCCAGCAGCGTGGGGGGAGGGAACACTGAAGCTTTCTTT. Its translation: CASSVGGGNTEAFF.

V and J are TRBV5-1 and TRBJ2-7; 9 bases match TRBD1. The junction had 4 bases not matched to a gene; V was cut back by 3 bases and J by 3 bases. This CDR3 contains 14 residues. CDR1 is SGHRS, CDR2 YFSETQ, per germline. CDR3 sequence: CASSSGQGNYEQYF. The CDR3 coding sequence is TGCGCCAGCAGCTCGGGACAGGGCAACTACGAGCAGTACTTC.